These 9 T cell receptor beta chains were all obtained from the same sample, sequenced in a study of blood T cell repertoires in COVID-19 (TCRdb year 2020). The protocol used for the library was the immunoSEQ multiplex PCR assay. TCRdb stores this immuneACCESS table with in-frame sequences only. Part of the clones is absent; in the studies checked, under half of the shortfall reflects unresolved V genes, and no reason is known for the rest. The sample profile shows hundreds of thousands of clones; approximately 91% of them were found once. The ten largest clones add up to about 9.5% of the sample. Sequencing was carried out using PBMCs or T cells enriched from blood (not recorded which). Every receptor here comes from a woman between 40 and 55 years old who had recovered from COVID-19.

The J gene is TRBJ2-7, the V gene TRBV6-5, with 11 bases identical to TRBD1. The CDR3 covers 14 residues. V dropped 7 bases and J dropped 2; count of bases not matched to a gene: 4. Germline V CDR1 and CDR2: MNHEY, SVGAGI. CDR3 sequence reads: CASTGTGGTYEQYF. The DNA for the CDR3 is TGTGCCAGCACTGGGACAGGGGGAACCTACGAGCAGTACTTC.

V gene TRBV29-1 combines with J gene TRBJ2-1, with 10 bases fitting TRBD2. There are 17 residues in the CDR3. V gave up 1 base and J gave up 9 bases; unmatched junction bases: 15. Germline loops: CDR1 SQVTM, CDR2 ANQGSEA. Here the CDR3 DNA reads TGCAGCGTTGAAGGGACTAGCGGTTCTAAGAGGGAAGTTGAGCAGTTCTTC. It is translated as CSVEGTSGSKREVEQFF.

This chain connects TRBV5-6 to TRBJ2-7, with 10 nucleotides matching TRBD1. The CDR3 has 15 residues. After removal of 3 bases from V and 3 bases from J, the junction contained 6 bases not matched to a gene. Germline values: CDR1 SGHDT, CDR2 YYEEEE. The CDR3 DNA sequence: TGTGCCAGCAGCTGGGTGGGACAGGGGTTCTACGAGCAGTACTTC. As protein: CASSWVGQGFYEQYF. The variable domain in full, with the rest retrieved from reference TRBV5-6 and TRBJ2-7, is DAGVTQSPTHLIKTRGQQVTLRCSPKSGHDTVSWYQQALGQGPQFIFQYYEEEERQRGNFPDRFSGHQFPNYSSELNVNALLLGDSALYLCASSWVGQGFYEQYFGPGTRLTVT.

The rearrangement joins TRBV9 to TRBJ1-4, with TRBD1 identical over 9 bases. The trim removed 0 bases at V and 7 bases at J, leaving 1 base unmatched. Germline assignment: CDR1 SGDLS and CDR2 YYNGEE. The CDR3 spans 14 residues. This CDR3 reads CASSVGDRVEKLFF. CDR3 DNA sequence: TGTGCCAGCAGCGTAGGGGACAGGGTTGAAAAACTGTTTTTT.

The chain has TRBV5-8 and TRBJ2-7; maybe TRBD1 (6 bases). Germline CDR1 reads SGHTS; CDR2 reads YDEGEE. The CDR3 has 13 amino acids. With 1 base removed from V and 5 bases from J, the gap between germline ends came to 10 bases. This CDR3 is CASSLSGADEQYF. In DNA, the CDR3 is TGTGCCAGCAGCTTGTCAGGGGCAGACGAGCAGTACTTC.

The gene calls are TRBV2 and TRBJ2-5; no clear D. Germline CDR1 reads SNHLY; CDR2 reads FYNNEI. This CDR3 is built from 14 residues. The V gene lost 5 bases and the J gene lost 1 base, with 11 bases spanning the gap. The CDR3 loop reads CASSFHTSQETQYF. CDR3 nucleotide sequence: TGTGCCAGCAGTTTTCACACATCCCAAGAGACCCAGTACTTC.

The rearrangement joins TRBV7-3 to TRBJ1-1; 7 positions match TRBD1. The germline CDR1 and CDR2 sequences are SGHTA and FQGTGA. V lost 4 bases, J lost 1 base, and 3 bases stayed unmatched. CDR3 length: 14 amino acids. The CDR3 region is CASSSGQENTEAFF. In DNA, the CDR3 is TGTGCCAGCAGCTCCGGACAGGAGAACACTGAAGCTTTCTTT.

This chain links TRBV18 with TRBJ1-2, with a weak D call TRBD1 (5 bases). Trimming removed 3 bases from V and 5 bases from J, with 16 bases in between. Per germline, CDR1 KGHSH and CDR2 LQKENI. The CDR3 is 15 residues long. CDR3 sequence reads: CASSPPARVGYGYTF. CDR3 sequence (DNA): TGTGCCAGCTCACCCCCGGCCAGGGTTGGGTATGGCTACACCTTC.

The V and J genes are TRBV5-4 and TRBJ2-1, with 8 bases aligning to TRBD2. After removal of 6 bases from V and 8 bases from J, the junction contained 19 bases not matched to a gene. Germline lookup yields CDR1 SGHNT and CDR2 YYREEE (reference sequence). The CDR3 totals 17 residues. The CDR3 DNA follows: TGTGCCAGCACGTCCCCTGGGGGGACTAGTATTTTCGATGAGCAGTTCTTC. It encodes CASTSPGGTSIFDEQFF.